Presented here are 24 T cell receptor beta chains from one specimen sequenced in a study of blood T cell repertoires in COVID-19. The table came from immunoSEQ multiplex PCR; TCRdb's copy has only in-frame clones and leaves some out. The sample yields about 59,000 clones, roughly 85% seen once. Material for sequencing was peripheral blood. The receptor set was obtained from a human donor in a cohort sampled during active COVID-19.

The rearrangement links TRBV7-7 to TRBJ2-2, with 7 bases matching TRBD2. Germline V gene data show CDR1 as SSHAT and CDR2 as FNYEAQ (reference sequence). This CDR3 has 15 residues. V lost 5 bases, J lost 7 bases, and 10 bases stayed unmatched. This chain's CDR3 is CASSPNRGVVGELFF. CDR3 bases: TGTGCCAGCAGCCCCAACCGGGGGGTCGTCGGGGAGCTGTTTTTT.

The genes are TRBV9 and TRBJ2-3, with TRBD2 as a possible D gene (6 bases). CDR3 size: 14 residues. CDR1 is SGDLS, CDR2 YYNGEE, per germline. V was trimmed by 3 bases and J by 0 bases, leaving 8 bases between them. CDR3 DNA sequence: TGTGCCAGCAGCGGGGGGGAAAGCACAGATACGCAGTATTTT. As protein: CASSGGESTDTQYF.

Remarks on this clone: The junction and the germline gene differ at one end; a read error may be behind it. The rearrangement links TRBV23-1 to TRBJ1-4, with a weak D call TRBD1 (5 bases). TRBV23-1 is identified as an open reading frame with a role that is uncertain. This CDR3 comprises 14 residues. The chain's CDR3 is CASSQWGGVEKLFF. The CDR3 DNA reads TGCGCCAGCAGCCAATGGGGGGGTGTTGAAAAACTGTTTTTT.

This clone came up a few times. The chain employs TRBV2 and TRBJ1-4, with 8 nucleotides matching TRBD1. Germline values: CDR1 SNHLY, CDR2 FYNNEI. V trimming: 6 bases; J trimming: 8 bases; junction bases outside the gene matches: 14. The CDR3 is 16 amino acids. CDR3 DNA sequence: TGTGCCAGCAGGGATCCGGCGGGACAGGCGTTGGAAAAACTGTTTTTT. Translating it yields CASRDPAGQALEKLFF.

V gene TRBV18 combines with J gene TRBJ1-5; D unclear. CDR3 length: 12 amino acids. CDR1 is KGHSH and CDR2 is LQKENI in the germline V gene. Between the trimmed V and J ends, which lost 3 bases and 7 bases, there was a span of 7 bases. CDR3 sequence: CASSPYGQPQHF. DNA of the CDR3: TGTGCCAGCTCACCTTACGGGCAGCCCCAGCATTTT.

The chain has TRBV2 and TRBJ1-2, with TRBD1 identical over 10 bases. V shed 1 base, J shed 4 bases, and the junction held 0 bases outside the gene matches. The CDR3 has 14 residues. Germline V gene data show CDR1 as SNHLY and CDR2 as FYNNEI. CDR3 nucleotides: TGTGCCAGCAGTGAAGGGACAGGGGGCTATGGCTACACCTTC. Encoded protein: CASSEGTGGYGYTF.

The chain employs TRBV7-2 and TRBJ2-7, with 8 bases aligning to TRBD1. CDR3 length equals 14 residues. J lost 1 base, V lost 5 bases, and 4 bases had no gene match. The germline gives CDR1 SGHTA, CDR2 FQGNSA. The CDR3 sequence: CASSRDRFSYEQYF. CDR3 nucleotides: TGTGCCAGCAGCCGGGACAGGTTTTCCTACGAGCAGTACTTC.

Points on this clone: Other DNA sequences within the sample encode an identical CDR3. V and J are TRBV6-6 and TRBJ1-1, with D possibly matching TRBD1 (6 bases). The CDR3 totals 13 residues. V lost 8 bases and J lost 3, with 13 bases in between. Germline CDR1 is MNHNY and CDR2 is SVGAGI (reference sequence). The CDR3 region has the DNA TGTGCCAGCGGGGGTGGACAGTACACTGAAGCTTTCTTT. The encoded protein is CASGGGQYTEAFF.

This chain joins TRBV21-1 and TRBJ2-5; the D call of TRBD2 is as the table states it, not checked on the DNA. TRBV21-1 is shown as a pseudogene. The CDR3 is made up of 15 amino acids. As DNA, the CDR3 is TGTGCCAGCAGCACCCCCGAGGGCCACCAAGAGACCCAGTACTTC. It is translated as CASSTPEGHQETQYF.

The rearrangement uses TRBV3-1 (or the pseudogene TRBV3-2) and TRBJ1-4; perhaps TRBD1 as D (5 bases). The germline CDR1 and CDR2 sequences are LGHDT and YNNKEL (reference sequence). Trimming shortened V by 0 bases and J by 7 bases, and 15 bases separated the two germline ends. This CDR3 region has 16 residues. DNA of the CDR3: TGTGCCAGCAGCCAAGATCGGGGGGTAGGCGGTGAAAAACTGTTTTTT. Its translation: CASSQDRGVGGEKLFF.

This clone was found a few times. The chain recombines TRBV5-1 with TRBJ2-3, with 13 bases lining up with TRBD2. Germline trimming cut 7 bases from V and 5 bases from J; bases unmatched to any gene: 7. CDR3 length: 15 residues. Germline V gene data show CDR1 as SGHRS and CDR2 as YFSETQ. This CDR3 is CASLDGLAGVDTQYF. As DNA, the CDR3 is TGCGCCAGCCTAGACGGACTAGCGGGGGTAGATACGCAGTATTTT.

The gene calls are TRBV18 and TRBJ1-2; D call uncertain. The CDR3 totals 15 residues. Per germline, CDR1 KGHSH and CDR2 LQKENI. V lost 0 bases, J lost 1 base, and 9 bases lay in between. CDR3 region: CASSPPSANNYGYTF. CDR3 bases: TGTGCCAGCTCACCACCGTCAGCGAATAACTATGGCTACACCTTC.

This clone showed up just once. The chain joins TRBV25-1 to TRBJ2-1, with TRBD1 matching over 9 bases. The CDR3 covers 16 residues. The germline gives CDR1 MGHDK, CDR2 SYGVNS. Germline trimming cut 6 bases from V and 4 bases from J; bases unmatched to any gene: 10. The CDR3 reads CASRSPTGGQYNEQFF. The DNA of the CDR3 is TGTGCCAGCAGGTCCCCGACAGGGGGTCAGTACAATGAGCAGTTCTTC.

CDR3 in DNA: TGTGCCAGCATGATTGGCTCGGGGGGGGCCCCAGATACGCAGTATTTT. This codes for CASMIGSGGAPDTQYF. The genes are TRBV7-9 and TRBJ2-3, with 8 bases fitting TRBD2. Germline CDR1 is SEHNR and CDR2 is FQNEAQ (reference sequence). J gave up 4 bases and V 7 bases, and 13 bases lay outside the gene matches. This CDR3 comprises 16 residues.

The rearrangement joins TRBV27 to TRBJ2-1, with a tentative D call TRBD1 (6 bases). The CDR3 runs to 15 residues. V lost 6 bases to trimming and J lost 0 bases, with 12 bases between them. Germline lookup yields CDR1 MNHEY and CDR2 SMNVEV (reference sequence). The CDR3 DNA sequence: TGTGCCAGCAGCCTAGGGGGACCCTCCTACAATGAGCAGTTCTTC. It yields the protein CASSLGGPSYNEQFF.

This rearrangement joins TRBV27 to TRBJ1-1; 7 bases agree with TRBD1. After removal of 3 bases from V and 5 bases from J, the junction contained 9 bases not matched to a gene. The CDR3 extends over 15 amino acids. CDR1 is MNHEY and CDR2 is SMNVEV in the germline V gene (reference sequence). CDR3 sequence: CASSFLGTDGTEAFF. In DNA, the CDR3 is TGTGCCAGCAGTTTTTTGGGGACAGATGGGACTGAAGCTTTCTTT.

This clone appeared a few times. The rearrangement links TRBV24-1 to TRBJ2-3, with 16 bases identical to TRBD2. Trimming removed 4 bases from V and 6 bases from J; junction bases left unmatched: 6. CDR1 is KGHDR, CDR2 SFDVKD, per germline. The CDR3 sequence is 17 residues long. The CDR3 DNA reads as TGTGCCACCAGTGACCCCGGGACTAGCGGGGGGGCGGATACGCAGTATTTT. It encodes CATSDPGTSGGADTQYF.

The chain combines TRBV19 with TRBJ2-7, with TRBD2 identical over 12 bases. CDR1 and CDR2 from the germline V gene are LNHDA and SQIVND (reference sequence). After removal of 6 bases from V and 2 bases from J, the junction contained 5 bases not matched to a gene. This CDR3 contains 15 residues. CDR3 coding DNA: TGTGCCAGTAGAGAGCTAGCGGGGGGGACCTACGAGCAGTACTTC. Protein: CASRELAGGTYEQYF.

The V gene is TRBV18, the J gene TRBJ1-1, with TRBD1 matching 8 bases. This CDR3 spans 14 amino acids. V was clipped by 6 bases and J by 3 bases; unmatched bases: 6. Germline lookup yields CDR1 KGHSH and CDR2 LQKENI. For the CDR3, the DNA is TGTGCCAGCTCCCGGACAGGGAGGGACACTGAAGCTTTCTTT. This translates into CASSRTGRDTEAFF. Using reference TRBV18 and TRBJ1-1 for the parts outside the CDR3, the full variable domain is NAGVMQNPRHLVRRRGQEARLRCSPMKGHSHVYWYRQLPEEGLKFMVYLQKENIIDESGMPKERFSAEFPKEGPSILRIQQVVRGDSAAYFCASSRTGRDTEAFFGQGTRLTVV.

V is TRBV18 and J is TRBJ2-1; TRBD2 agrees at 14 bases. With V trimmed by 3 bases and J by 2 bases, 12 bases remained unmatched. Germline V gives CDR1 KGHSH, CDR2 LQKENI. This CDR3 comprises 20 residues. The CDR3 nucleotides read TGTGCCAGCTCACCCAGACAGGGTTTGACTAGCGGGGGGGCCTACAATGAGCAGTTCTTC. Residues: CASSPRQGLTSGGAYNEQFF.

This clone has just a few counts. The V call is TRBV4-2, the J call TRBJ2-1, with 9 nucleotides matching TRBD2. CDR1 is LGHNA, CDR2 YNFKEQ, per germline. The V gene end was trimmed by 4 bases and the J gene end by 5 bases; junction bases not matched to a gene: 6. The CDR3 has 15 amino acids. The CDR3 nucleotides read TGTGCCAGCAGCCTGGGACTAGCTGGGAACAATGAGCAGTTCTTC. This codes for CASSLGLAGNNEQFF.

The chain employs TRBV2 and TRBJ2-1, with 8 bases aligning to TRBD1. The CDR3 contains 17 residues. The trim removed 0 bases at V and 4 bases at J, leaving 8 bases unmatched. CDR1 and CDR2 (germline): SNHLY, FYNNEI. The CDR3: CASSEARTGGKYNEQFF. In nucleotides, the CDR3 is TGTGCCAGCAGTGAAGCGCGTACAGGGGGGAAATACAATGAGCAGTTCTTC.

V gene TRBV12-3 or TRBV12-4 combines with J gene TRBJ2-3, with 7 bases fitting TRBD1. V dropped 6 bases and J dropped 6; count of bases not matched to a gene: 6. The CDR3 extends over 13 amino acids. CDR3 in amino acids: CASRGTGVDTQYF. In nucleotides, the CDR3 is TGTGCCAGCAGGGGCACAGGGGTTGATACGCAGTATTTT.

On this clone: Other DNA sequences in this specimen translate into the identical CDR3. The rearrangement links TRBV11-3 to TRBJ2-3; TRBD2 aligns across 10 bases. The CDR3 length is 15 residues. CDR1 is SGHNT and CDR2 is YENEEA in the germline V gene. Trimming cost V 3 bases and J 3 bases; bases outside gene matches: 3. The CDR3 nucleotides read TGTGCCAGCAGCTTTAGCGGGGGGTTAACAGATACGCAGTATTTT. Protein: CASSFSGGLTDTQYF. Looking up the rest from reference TRBV11-3 and TRBJ2-3 gives the full variable domain: EAGVVQSPRYKIIEKKQPVAFWCNPISGHNTLYWYLQNLGQGPELLIRYENEEAVDDSQLPKDRFSAERLKGVDSTLKIQPAELGDSAVYLCASSFSGGLTDTQYFGPGTRLTVL.